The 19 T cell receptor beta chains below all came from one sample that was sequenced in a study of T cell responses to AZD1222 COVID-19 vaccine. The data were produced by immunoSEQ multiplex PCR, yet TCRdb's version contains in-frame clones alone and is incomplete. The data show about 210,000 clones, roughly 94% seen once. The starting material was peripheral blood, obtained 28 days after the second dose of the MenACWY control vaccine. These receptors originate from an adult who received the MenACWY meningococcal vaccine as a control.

CDR3 in amino acids: CASSLAFWTGVVSHSNQPQHF. The CDR3 nucleotides are TGTGCCAGCAGCTTAGCCTTCTGGACAGGGGTAGTTAGTCATAGCAATCAGCCCCAGCATTTT. This chain uses TRBV7-8 with TRBJ1-5; 9 bases are shared with TRBD1. This CDR3 is 21 amino acids long. Germline-derived CDR1 and CDR2 are SGHVS and FQNEAQ. Trimming took 0 bases from V and 0 from J; bases not matched to a gene: 15.

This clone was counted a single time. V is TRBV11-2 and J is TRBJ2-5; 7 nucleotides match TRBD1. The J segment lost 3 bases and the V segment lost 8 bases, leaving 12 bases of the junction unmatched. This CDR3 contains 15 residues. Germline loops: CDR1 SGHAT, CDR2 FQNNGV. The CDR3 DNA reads TGTGCCAGCGCCGACAGGGCGGTTGTAAAAGAGACCCAGTACTTC. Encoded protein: CASADRAVVKETQYF.

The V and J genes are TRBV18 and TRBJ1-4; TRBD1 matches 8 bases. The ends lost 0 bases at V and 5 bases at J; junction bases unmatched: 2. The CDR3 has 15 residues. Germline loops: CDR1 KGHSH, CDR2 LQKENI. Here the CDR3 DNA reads TGTGCCAGCTCACCACCGGGACAGGAGAATGAAAAACTGTTTTTT. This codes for CASSPPGQENEKLFF.

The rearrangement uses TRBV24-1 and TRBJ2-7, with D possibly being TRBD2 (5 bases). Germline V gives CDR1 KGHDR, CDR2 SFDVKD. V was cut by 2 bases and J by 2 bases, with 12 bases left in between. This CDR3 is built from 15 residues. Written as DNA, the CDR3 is TGTGCCACCAGTGATTCCAGGAGGTCCCCCTACGAGCAGTACTTC. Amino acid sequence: CATSDSRRSPYEQYF.

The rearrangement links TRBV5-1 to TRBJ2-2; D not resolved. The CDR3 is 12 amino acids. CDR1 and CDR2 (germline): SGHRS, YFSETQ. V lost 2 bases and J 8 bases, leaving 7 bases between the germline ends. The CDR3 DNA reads TGCGCCAGCAGCTTAGCTCGGGGGGAGCTGTTTTTT. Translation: CASSLARGELFF.

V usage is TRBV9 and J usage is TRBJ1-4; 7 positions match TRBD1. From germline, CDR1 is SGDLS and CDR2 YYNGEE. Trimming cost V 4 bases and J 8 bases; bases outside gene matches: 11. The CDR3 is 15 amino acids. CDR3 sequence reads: CASSPSTGNGEKLFF. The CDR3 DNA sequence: TGTGCCAGCAGCCCATCGACAGGGAATGGCGAAAAACTGTTTTTT.

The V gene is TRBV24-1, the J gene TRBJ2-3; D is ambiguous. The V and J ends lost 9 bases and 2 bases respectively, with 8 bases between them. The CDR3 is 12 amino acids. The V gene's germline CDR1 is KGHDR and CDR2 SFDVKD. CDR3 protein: CATEGITDTQYF. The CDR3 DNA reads TGTGCCACCGAAGGGATCACAGATACGCAGTATTTT.

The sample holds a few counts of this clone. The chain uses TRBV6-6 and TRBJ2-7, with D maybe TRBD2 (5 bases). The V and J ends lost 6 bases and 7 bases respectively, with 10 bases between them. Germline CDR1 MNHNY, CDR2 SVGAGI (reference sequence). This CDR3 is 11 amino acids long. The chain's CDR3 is CASRIEGEQYF. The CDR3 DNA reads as TGTGCCAGCAGAATAGAGGGTGAGCAGTACTTC.

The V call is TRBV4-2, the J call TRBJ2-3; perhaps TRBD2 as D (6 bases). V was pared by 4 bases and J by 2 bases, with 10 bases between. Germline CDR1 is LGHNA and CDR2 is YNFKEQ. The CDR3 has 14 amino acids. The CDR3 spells CASSPGGDTDTQYF. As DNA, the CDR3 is TGTGCCAGCAGCCCTGGCGGGGACACAGATACGCAGTATTTT.

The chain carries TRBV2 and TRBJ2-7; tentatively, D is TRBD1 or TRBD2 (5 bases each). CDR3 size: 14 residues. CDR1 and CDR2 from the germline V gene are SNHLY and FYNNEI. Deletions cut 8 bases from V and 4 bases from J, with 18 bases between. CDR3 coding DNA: TGTGCCAGCCTCGGGGCCCAGGTCGATTACGAGCAGTACTTC. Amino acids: CASLGAQVDYEQYF.

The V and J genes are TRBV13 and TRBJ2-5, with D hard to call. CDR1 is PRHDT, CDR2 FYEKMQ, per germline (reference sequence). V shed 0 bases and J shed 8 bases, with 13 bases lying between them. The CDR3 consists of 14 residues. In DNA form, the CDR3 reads TGTGCCAGCAGCTTAGGGGGTACCCTCGAAACCCAGTACTTC. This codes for CASSLGGTLETQYF.

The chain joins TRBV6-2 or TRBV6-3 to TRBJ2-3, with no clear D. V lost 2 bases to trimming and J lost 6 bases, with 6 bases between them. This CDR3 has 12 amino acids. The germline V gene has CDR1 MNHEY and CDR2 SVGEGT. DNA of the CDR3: TGTGCCAGCAGTTACAGGACCGATACGCAGTATTTT. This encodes CASSYRTDTQYF.

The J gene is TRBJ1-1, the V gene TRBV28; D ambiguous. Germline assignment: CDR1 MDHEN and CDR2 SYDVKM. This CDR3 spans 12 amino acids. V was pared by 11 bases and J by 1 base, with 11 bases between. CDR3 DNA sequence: TGTGCCTGCCGTACCCAGAACACTGAAGCTTTCTTT. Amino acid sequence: CACRTQNTEAFF.

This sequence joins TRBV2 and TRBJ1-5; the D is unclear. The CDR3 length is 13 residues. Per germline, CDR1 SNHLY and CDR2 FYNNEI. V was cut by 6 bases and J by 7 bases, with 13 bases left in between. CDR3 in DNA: TGTGCCAGCAGCTACAGAGAAGGACAGCCCCAGCATTTT. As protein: CASSYREGQPQHF.

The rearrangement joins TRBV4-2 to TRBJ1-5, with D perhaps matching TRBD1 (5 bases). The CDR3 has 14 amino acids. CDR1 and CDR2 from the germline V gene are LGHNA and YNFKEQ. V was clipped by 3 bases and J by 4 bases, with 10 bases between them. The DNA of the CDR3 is TGTGCCAGCAGCCACGCAGGGCAAAATCAGCCCCAGCATTTT. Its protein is CASSHAGQNQPQHF.

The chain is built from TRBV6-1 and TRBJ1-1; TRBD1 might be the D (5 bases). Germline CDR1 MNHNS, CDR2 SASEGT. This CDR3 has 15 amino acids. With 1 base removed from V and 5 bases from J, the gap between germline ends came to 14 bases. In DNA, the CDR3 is TGTGCCAGCAGTGAAGGGGTGCGGGGGGGAACTGAAGCTTTCTTT. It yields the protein CASSEGVRGGTEAFF.

CDR3 sequence: CASRDKTGIPNYGYTF. The CDR3 bases are TGTGCCAGCAGGGACAAAACAGGGATACCCAACTATGGCTACACCTTC. The chain links TRBV28 to TRBJ1-2; D is perhaps TRBD1 (6 bases). The length of the CDR3 is 16 residues. The germline V and J ends were trimmed by 6 bases and 2 bases, with 19 bases remaining between them. Germline CDR1 reads MDHEN; CDR2 reads SYDVKM.

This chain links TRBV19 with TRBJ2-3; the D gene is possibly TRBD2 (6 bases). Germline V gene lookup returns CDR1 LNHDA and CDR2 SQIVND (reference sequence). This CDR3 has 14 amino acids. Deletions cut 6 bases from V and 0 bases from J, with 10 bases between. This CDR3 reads CASRSGGSTDTQYF. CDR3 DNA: TGTGCCAGTAGAAGCGGAGGGAGCACAGATACGCAGTATTTT.

The CDR3 region has the DNA TGCAGCGTTGAAGATTTAAGCGGCTACACCTTC. Translation gives CSVEDLSGYTF. V is TRBV29-1 and J is TRBJ1-2; D gene uncertain. The CDR3 runs to 11 residues. V dropped 0 bases and J dropped 8 bases, with 7 bases sitting between them. Looked up from germline, CDR1 is SQVTM and CDR2 is ANQGSEA.